This T cell receptor (beta chain) was captured in a study of T cell responses to AZD1222 COVID-19 vaccine. Findings and limits, study-wide: The peak T cell response came first, and repertoires were sampled only after it.

A word on this clone: Antigen: not known. A much more abundant neighbour one base away suggests this may be a read error. This specimen includes other DNA sequences encoding the same CDR3.

Germline V gene lookup returns CDR1 SGHTA and CDR2 FQGTGA. Trimming removed 0 bases from V and 3 bases from J, with 6 bases in between. CDR3 length: 13 residues. Sequencing was performed with immunoSEQ multiplex PCR; in TCRdb, only in-frame clones are kept and a portion is missing. This table holds more than 95,000 clones, approximately 90% found once. The V call is TRBV7-3, the J call TRBJ2-7, with D possibly matching TRBD1 (6 bases). The specimen comprised peripheral blood, sampled 28 days after the second AZD1222 dose. The TCR originated in an adult who received the AZD1222 COVID-19 vaccine. The CDR3 here is CASSLTGGYEQYF. The DNA of the CDR3 is TGTGCCAGCAGCTTAACAGGGGGCTACGAGCAGTACTTC. Complete variable domain (other parts from reference TRBV7-3 and TRBJ2-7): GAGVSQTPSNKVTEKGKYVELRCDPISGHTALYWYRQSLGQGPEFLIYFQGTGAADDSGLPNDRFFAVRPEGSVSTLKIQRTERGDSAVYLCASSLTGGYEQYFGPGTRLTVT.